A selection of T cell receptor beta chains follows, all from one sample in a study of identical twins. MiXCR, applied by TCRdb to the 5' RACE reads, yields one record per CDR3 protein. The sample consists of some 560,000 distinct CDR3 sequences, 9.6% of them appearing once. The same data also contributed to another study, on yellow fever vaccine responses in identical twins.

Input material: PBMCs. These TCRs come from a woman between 18 and 29 years old in good health. Both conserved end residues are part of each CDR3. Each record gives: clone size, V gene, D gene, J gene, CDR3 DNA, CDR3 protein. D genes are given only for firm matches. Clone size appears in some rows only: once, few, many, or a class for an expanded clone.

many,TRBV25-1,TRBD2,TRBJ2-1,TGTGCCAGCAGTGAATTGGCGGGAGAGAGCTCCTACAATGAGCAGTTCTTC,CASSELAGESSYNEQFF
-,TRBV29-1,-,TRBJ1-4,TGCAGCGCTCGCGGGGGGGGAGAAGGGGAAAAACTGTTTTTT,CSARGGGEGEKLFF
few,TRBV3-1,-,TRBJ2-1,TGTGCCAGCAGCCAAGGTAAGGGACCCACCTACAATGAGCAGTTCTTC,CASSQGKGPTYNEQFF
-,TRBV5-1,-,TRBJ1-6,TGCGCCAGCAGCTTGTTAGGGGACAATAATTCACCCCTCCACTTT,CASSLLGDNNSPLHF
-,TRBV6-2/TRBV6-3,TRBD2,TRBJ2-3,TGTGCCAGCAGTACGGGACTAGCGGTTAGCACAGATACGCAGTATTTT,CASSTGLAVSTDTQYF
-,TRBV5-1,TRBD1,TRBJ2-7,TGCGCCAGCAGCATACTCGGGACAGGGACCTACGAGCAGTACTTC,CASSILGTGTYEQYF
few,TRBV7-9,-,TRBJ2-5,TGTGCCAGCAGCTTAGTAGGGAACGGGACCTTAGAGACCCAGTACTTC,CASSLVGNGTLETQYF
-,TRBV28,TRBD1,TRBJ1-5,TGTGCCAGCAGAAAGACAGGGGTTAGCAATCAGCCCCAGCATTTT,CASRKTGVSNQPQHF
many,TRBV12-3/TRBV12-4,-,TRBJ1-2,TGTGCCAGCGCCTTGGCGTTTAGTCATCTTGGCTACACCTTC,CASALAFSHLGYTF
-,TRBV4-1,TRBD1,TRBJ2-7,TGCGCCAGCAGCCAAGATTCGGGACAGGGAACCTACGAGCAGTACTTC,CASSQDSGQGTYEQYF
few,TRBV12-3/TRBV12-4,TRBD2,TRBJ2-3,TGTGCCAGCAGTGAGGAGCGGGGGGGGGCAGATACGCAGTATTTT,CASSEERGGADTQYF
many,TRBV5-1,TRBD1,TRBJ2-5,TGCGCCAGCAGCTACTCGACAGGGGTGGAGACCCAGTACTTC,CASSYSTGVETQYF
once,TRBV13,-,TRBJ2-7,TGTGCCAGCAGCTTCCCCCAGGAGGGGGAGCCGTCCTACGAGCAGTACTTC,CASSFPQEGEPSYEQYF
many,TRBV4-2,-,TRBJ1-2,TGTGCCAGCAGCCAAGTTTCTAACTATGGCTACACCTTC,CASSQVSNYGYTF
many,TRBV29-1,TRBD1,TRBJ1-2,TGCAGCGTCGACCCCGGGACAGGGGGCAACTATGGCTACACCTTC,CSVDPGTGGNYGYTF
many,TRBV5-1,TRBD1,TRBJ2-1,TGCGCCAGCAGCGCGCGGGACAGGGCCTACAATGAGCAGTTCTTC,CASSARDRAYNEQFF
-,TRBV5-1,TRBD2,TRBJ2-3,TGCGCCAGCAGCTTGGCCGTGGCACTAGCGGGGGGCCTGGGGATTGATACGCAGTATTTT,CASSLAVALAGGLGIDTQYF
-,TRBV20-1,-,TRBJ1-1,TGCAGTGCTCGACGGAACACTGAAGCTTTCTTT,CSARRNTEAFF
many,TRBV5-6,-,TRBJ1-4,TGTGCCAGCAGCTTGTTCGACAGATATAATGAAAAACTGTTTTTT,CASSLFDRYNEKLFF
many,TRBV7-9,-,TRBJ2-5,TGTGCCAGCAGCCCGGGTGGAGGATCGGGGGAGACCCAGTACTTC,CASSPGGGSGETQYF
-,TRBV7-9,-,TRBJ2-7,TGTGCCAGCAGCTCGAATCCGCGCGAGCAGTACTTC,CASSSNPREQYF
-,TRBV5-6,TRBD1,TRBJ2-7,TGTGCCAGCAGCTGGAACAGGGGCAGATTTGGCCACGAGCAGTACTTC,CASSWNRGRFGHEQYF
-,TRBV5-5,TRBD1,TRBJ2-7,TGTGCCAGCAGCTTCCTGACAGGGTTAAGGGAGCAGTACTTC,CASSFLTGLREQYF
-,TRBV7-9,-,TRBJ1-6,TGTGCCAGCAGCCCGCAGGGATTAAGTTCACCCCTCCACTTT,CASSPQGLSSPLHF
-,TRBV5-1,TRBD2,TRBJ2-5,TGCGCCAGCAGCTTGTCCGTGGGGGGGATCCAAGAGACCCAGTACTTC,CASSLSVGGIQETQYF
many,TRBV3-1,TRBD1,TRBJ2-3,TGTGCCAGCAGCCCATGGACAGGCCCAGATACGCAGTATTTT,CASSPWTGPDTQYF
-,TRBV29-1,-,TRBJ2-7,TGCAGCGTTGAACGGGTCCAAGCCGGTCCTAGCGAGCAGTACTTC,CSVERVQAGPSEQYF
few,TRBV20-1,-,TRBJ1-6,TGCAGTGCTTATACCCAGGGAGGGGGTAATTCACCCCTCCACTTT,CSAYTQGGGNSPLHF
-,TRBV2,-,TRBJ2-2,TGTGCCAGCAGTGAACAGCCACAAAGGGTCGGGGAGCTGTTTTTT,CASSEQPQRVGELFF
-,TRBV20-1,-,TRBJ2-5,TGCAGTGCTAGAGATCTGAGGACCGACTTAGGGCCGGGTGAGACCCAGTACTTC,CSARDLRTDLGPGETQYF
-,TRBV6-5,-,TRBJ2-7,TGTGCCAGCAGTTACATAACTAGATCGGGCGAGCAGTACTTC,CASSYITRSGEQYF
few,TRBV7-9,-,TRBJ2-7,TGTGCCAGCAGCCCCCGGCTTTCCGAGCAGTACTTC,CASSPRLSEQYF
-,TRBV5-1,TRBD2,TRBJ2-3,TGCGCCAGCAGCGCGGGACTAGCGGGAGTGGCCGGAACAGATACGCAGTATTTT,CASSAGLAGVAGTDTQYF
-,TRBV6-1,TRBD1,TRBJ1-5,TGTGCCAGCAGTGGACAGGGGTATCAGCCCCAGCATTTT,CASSGQGYQPQHF
few,TRBV4-3,TRBD2,TRBJ2-7,TGCGCCAGCAGCCAAGATTATGGGACTAGTCTTTCCTACGAGCAGTACTTC,CASSQDYGTSLSYEQYF
many,TRBV29-1,-,TRBJ2-1,TGCAGCGTTGAAAGGGTCCTCACGAATGAGCAGTTCTTC,CSVERVLTNEQFF
-,TRBV19,TRBD2,TRBJ2-4,TGTGCCAGCGCCGGGACTAGCGGGGGACGAGCCAAAAACATTCAGTACTTC,CASAGTSGGRAKNIQYF
many,TRBV9,-,TRBJ2-1,TGTGCCAGCAGCGTAGGAGATGCCTCCGTGAGTGAGCAGTTCTTC,CASSVGDASVSEQFF
-,TRBV7-2,-,TRBJ2-1,TGTGCCAGCAGCTTCACTCGTCGGGGGCCTCCCAATGAGCAGTTCTTC,CASSFTRRGPPNEQFF
few,TRBV7-2,TRBD1,TRBJ2-3,TGTGCCAGCAGCTTAGCCTCTACTCCCGGGACAGGGGACACAGATACGCAGTATTTT,CASSLASTPGTGDTDTQYF
few,TRBV20-1,TRBD2,TRBJ2-2,TGCAGTGCTAGAAGTAGCGGGAGGGCGACCGGGGAGCTGTTTTTT,CSARSSGRATGELFF
-,TRBV5-1,-,TRBJ1-1,TGCGCCAGCAGCACACCGGACAGAGCTGAAGCTTTCTTT,CASSTPDRAEAFF
few,TRBV20-1,-,TRBJ1-4,TGCAGTGCTCAAACAGGGAAGAATGAAAAACTGTTTTTT,CSAQTGKNEKLFF
many,TRBV28,TRBD2,TRBJ2-1,TGTGCCAGCAGTCTCTCCCCGACTAGCTATTTCTTC,CASSLSPTSYFF
many,TRBV27,-,TRBJ2-1,TGTGCCAGCAGTCCGGGTGGGCGCTATGAGCAGTTCTTC,CASSPGGRYEQFF
few,TRBV28,-,TRBJ2-7,TGTGCCAGCACCGCCATCGGCACAGCCACCTACGAGCAGTACTTC,CASTAIGTATYEQYF
few,TRBV7-9,-,TRBJ1-2,TGTGCCAGCAGCCTACAGTCTTCCTATGGCTACACCTTC,CASSLQSSYGYTF
few,TRBV5-6,TRBD2,TRBJ2-1,TGTGCCAGCAGCGGGAGGGCCGTCGAGGAGCAGTTCTTC,CASSGRAVEEQFF
-,TRBV12-3/TRBV12-4,-,TRBJ1-1,TGTGCCAGCAGTTTACCAGCCGAGAACACTGAAGCTTTCTTT,CASSLPAENTEAFF
few,TRBV30,TRBD2,TRBJ2-1,TGTGCCTGGAGTGTGAGCGGGAGGGCCAATGAGCAGTTCTTC,CAWSVSGRANEQFF
few,TRBV12-3/TRBV12-4,-,TRBJ2-1,TGTGCCAGCAGTTCGACCGAAAAGCTTTATAATGAGCAGTTCTTC,CASSSTEKLYNEQFF
many,TRBV10-3,TRBD1,TRBJ1-1,TGTGCCATCAGTGGGGAAGGGGGCAACACTGAAGCTTTCTTT,CAISGEGGNTEAFF
many,TRBV5-1,-,TRBJ2-7,TGCGCCTGCCGGCGAGTACCGGATCCCGAGCAGTACTTC,CACRRVPDPEQYF
few,TRBV20-1,TRBD2,TRBJ2-7,TGCAGTGCGCAGACCGCGGGGGGGACCTACGAGCAGTACTTC,CSAQTAGGTYEQYF
many,TRBV5-1,-,TRBJ2-7,TGCGCCAGCAGCTTGCGGCAGAACTACGAGCAGTACTTC,CASSLRQNYEQYF